This passage covers 19 T cell receptor beta chains from one sample sequenced in a study of T cells after yellow fever vaccination. TCRdb ran MiXCR on the 5' RACE reads and lists one entry per CDR3 protein. The sample carries 620,000 or so distinct CDR3 sequences, about a sixth recorded once. This specimen consisted of PBMCs, obtained about 5 days after the first yellow fever vaccination. The receptors come from a man between 18 and 35 years old who received the YFV17D yellow fever vaccine.

Only a few counts were recorded for this clonotype. The rearrangement joins TRBV3-1 to TRBJ1-4, with D perhaps matching TRBD1 (5 bases). V lost 1 base and J lost 3, with 15 bases in between. CDR3 length: 17 amino acids. Looked up from germline, CDR1 is LGHDT and CDR2 is YNNKEL (reference sequence). The CDR3 protein is CASSQGRGGLANEKLFF. The CDR3 nucleotides read TGTGCCAGCAGCCAAGGCCGCGGGGGATTAGCTAATGAAAAACTGTTTTTT.

This clonotype appeared once. The chain links TRBV5-1 to TRBJ2-5; no definite D call. The germline V gene has CDR1 SGHRS and CDR2 YFSETQ. This CDR3 comprises 17 residues. V lost 3 bases, J lost 1 base, and 19 bases lay in between. Written as DNA, the CDR3 is TGCGCCAGCAGCTCCCGACCCAGTACCCTGGGCCAAGAGACCCAGTACTTC. Amino acid sequence: CASSSRPSTLGQETQYF.

This rearrangement joins TRBV4-3 to TRBJ2-5; 8 bases are shared with TRBD2. This CDR3 is built from 15 residues. Trimming at V came to 0 bases and at J to 4 bases, leaving 4 bases not matched to a gene. CDR1 LGHNA and CDR2 YSLEER come from the germline V gene. CDR3 nucleotide sequence: TGCGCCAGCAGCCAAGATGGGGCGGGGGGAGAGACCCAGTACTTC. Encoded protein: CASSQDGAGGETQYF.

This clonotype was counted a few times. The chain joins TRBV6-5 to TRBJ2-1; 11 positions agree with TRBD2. This CDR3 region has 17 residues. The J segment lost 7 bases and the V segment lost 0 bases, leaving 8 bases of the junction unmatched. Germline CDR1 and CDR2: MNHEY and SVGAGI. CDR3 DNA: TGTGCCAGCAGTTACTCGATTAGCGGGGGGGCCTGGAATGAGCAGTTCTTC. This translates into CASSYSISGGAWNEQFF.

Notes on this clonotype: An end of the junction does not agree with germline; a read error may underlie this. The chain is built from TRBV20-1 and TRBJ2-1; perhaps TRBD2 as D (6 bases). This CDR3 is 13 amino acids long. Germline CDR1 DFQATT, CDR2 SNEGSKA (reference sequence). The CDR3 sequence: CRASTGGYNEQFF. CDR3 DNA sequence: TGCAGAGCTAGCACCGGGGGTTACAATGAGCAGTTCTTC.

This clonotype was seen a handful of times. The chain uses TRBV5-6 and TRBJ1-5; no clear D. The CDR3 runs 12 residues. Deletions cut 0 bases from V and 9 bases from J, with 7 bases between. Germline V lookup: CDR1 SGHDT, CDR2 YYEEEE. The CDR3 region is CASSLEGSPQHF. Here the CDR3 DNA reads TGTGCCAGCAGCTTGGAAGGTTCGCCCCAGCATTTT. Drawing the rest from reference TRBV5-6 and TRBJ1-5, the complete variable domain is DAGVTQSPTHLIKTRGQQVTLRCSPKSGHDTVSWYQQALGQGPQFIFQYYEEEERQRGNFPDRFSGHQFPNYSSELNVNALLLGDSALYLCASSLEGSPQHFGDGTRLSIL.

The CDR3 DNA reads TGTGCCAGCAGCTTAGTTCCAGGGACGTTGTACGAGCAGTACGTC. It specifies CASSLVPGTLYEQYV. This rearrangement joins TRBV7-2 to TRBJ2-7; D may match TRBD1 or TRBD2 (5 bases each). Trimming left V 1 base short and J 4 bases short, with 14 bases between. The CDR3 is made up of 15 amino acids. CDR1 is SGHTA and CDR2 is FQGNSA in the germline V gene.

The chain carries TRBV24-1 and TRBJ1-2; D is uncertain. The V gene lost 5 bases and the J gene lost 3 bases, with 9 bases spanning the gap. This CDR3 region has 13 residues. CDR1 and CDR2 (germline): KGHDR, SFDVKD. DNA for the CDR3: TGTGCCACCAGTGCGGGAACAGACTATGGCTACACCTTC. It specifies CATSAGTDYGYTF.

V usage is TRBV11-2 and J usage is TRBJ2-2; maybe TRBD2 (7 bases). With 2 bases removed from V and 3 bases from J, the gap between germline ends came to 13 bases. CDR3 length: 16 amino acids. In germline, CDR1 is SGHAT, CDR2 FQNNGV. The CDR3: CASSLWRGPHTGELFF. In DNA form, the CDR3 reads TGTGCCAGCAGCTTATGGCGGGGGCCTCACACCGGGGAGCTGTTTTTT.

The chain uses TRBV5-1 and TRBJ2-5; 9 bases line up with TRBD2. With 0 bases clipped from V and 0 bases from J, the junction kept 6 bases outside the gene matches. The CDR3 has 17 amino acids. Germline loops: CDR1 SGHRS, CDR2 YFSETQ. CDR3 sequence: CASSLAGSGRYQETQYF. As DNA, the CDR3 is TGCGCCAGCAGCTTGGCCGGGAGCGGGAGGTACCAAGAGACCCAGTACTTC.

This clonotype has a handful of counts. The rearrangement uses TRBV5-1 and TRBJ2-7; D could derive from TRBD1 or TRBD2 (5 bases each). This CDR3 region has 16 residues. In germline, CDR1 is SGHRS, CDR2 YFSETQ. V was trimmed by 0 bases and J by 0 bases, leaving 13 bases between them. The CDR3 sequence: CASSLAYGASSYEQYV. DNA of the CDR3: TGCGCCAGCAGCTTGGCCTACGGGGCGAGCTCCTACGAGCAGTACGTC.

This chain joins TRBV7-8 and TRBJ2-3; D is uncertain. The V end was cut by 8 bases, the J end by 2 bases, with 11 bases between. Germline V gives CDR1 SGHVS, CDR2 FQNEAQ. The CDR3 is 13 amino acids. This chain's CDR3 is CASSGGNTDTQYF. CDR3 DNA: TGTGCCAGCTCGGGCGGTAACACAGATACGCAGTATTTT.

The chain links TRBV9 to TRBJ2-5, with 8 bases matching TRBD2. The CDR3 totals 14 residues. The junction had 4 bases not matched to a gene; V was cut back by 3 bases and J by 3 bases. The germline gives CDR1 SGDLS, CDR2 YYNGEE. CDR3 bases: TGTGCCAGCAGCGAACGCGGGAGGAAAGAGACCCAGTACTTC. Translating gives CASSERGRKETQYF.

The V and J genes are TRBV5-1 and TRBJ2-6, with 7 bases lining up with TRBD2. The CDR3 is 17 amino acids. The V gene end was trimmed by 4 bases and the J gene end by 2 bases; junction bases not matched to a gene: 9. Germline lookup yields CDR1 SGHRS and CDR2 YFSETQ. CDR3 amino acids: CASSLNGRDTGANVLTF. CDR3 sequence (DNA): TGCGCCAGCAGCCTAAATGGGAGGGATACTGGGGCCAACGTCCTGACTTTC. Looking up the rest from reference TRBV5-1 and TRBJ2-6 gives the full variable domain: KAGVTQTPRYLIKTRGQQVTLSCSPISGHRSVSWYQQTPGQGLQFLFEYFSETQRNKGNFPGRFSGRQFSNSRSEMNVSTLELGDSALYLCASSLNGRDTGANVLTFGAGSRLTVL.

The J gene is TRBJ1-5, the V gene TRBV18, with unresolved D. The CDR3 runs 14 residues. The germline gives CDR1 KGHSH, CDR2 LQKENI. The ends were cut back, 4 bases at V and 0 bases at J, with 7 bases in the middle. The CDR3 region has the DNA TGTGCCAGCTCACGACTCTATAGCAATCAGCCCCAGCATTTT. Its protein product is CASSRLYSNQPQHF.

This clonotype has more than one count but fewer than ten. J is TRBJ2-1 and V is TRBV3-1; 7 bases fit TRBD1. The germline gives CDR1 LGHDT, CDR2 YNNKEL (reference sequence). The CDR3 is 13 amino acids. Trimming took 4 bases from V and 13 from J; bases not matched to a gene: 10. CDR3 protein: CASSLTTRDRQFF. The DNA of the CDR3 is TGTGCCAGCAGCCTAACAACCCGGGACAGACAGTTCTTC.

V usage is TRBV7-9 and J usage is TRBJ2-5; the match to TRBD2 covers 7 bases. Germline V CDR1 and CDR2: SEHNR, FQNEAQ (reference sequence). This CDR3 region has 15 residues. J was trimmed by 2 bases and V by 1 base; bases with no gene match: 4. The CDR3 nucleotides are TGTGCCAGCAGCTTAGTGGGACTACGACAAGAGACCCAGTACTTC. Protein: CASSLVGLRQETQYF.

The chain recombines TRBV4-3 with TRBJ1-6; D is unclear. V lost 0 bases, J lost 7 bases, and 7 bases lay in between. This CDR3 spans 14 amino acids. CDR1 LGHNA and CDR2 YSLEER come from the germline V gene. CDR3 loop: CASSQDVINSPLHF. CDR3 sequence (DNA): TGCGCCAGCAGCCAAGACGTGATCAATTCACCCCTCCACTTT.

This chain uses TRBV6-1 with TRBJ2-3, with TRBD2 identical over 8 bases. The V gene end was trimmed by 8 bases and the J gene end by 2 bases; junction bases not matched to a gene: 12. This CDR3 is 16 amino acids long. CDR1 is MNHNS and CDR2 is SASEGT in the germline V gene. The CDR3 DNA reads TGTGCCAGCGCGGGGAATCAGCGGGGGTACACAGATACGCAGTATTTT. Protein product: CASAGNQRGYTDTQYF.